This TCR beta chain was identified in a study of OX40 agonist ivuxolimab in advanced cancers. Profiled with immunoSEQ multiplex PCR; TCRdb holds only in-frame clones, not every one. The data contain about 45,000 clones, about 88% of them singletons. The CDR3 length is 16 residues. CDR1 is SQVTM and CDR2 is ANQGSEA in the germline V gene. The V and J ends lost 7 bases and 8 bases, in that order; junction bases with no gene match: 18. The TCR originated in an adult with an advanced solid tumor such as melanoma, head and neck, liver or kidney cancer. The chain joins TRBV29-1 to TRBJ2-1, with 9 bases that match TRBD2. The sequencing used CD4+ or CD8+ T cells sorted from blood, collected in a trial of the OX40 agonist ivuxolimab. The CDR3 loop reads CSAAPGGLAGIYEQFF. In DNA, the CDR3 is TGCAGCGCCGCGCCGGGGGGGCTAGCGGGAATATATGAGCAGTTCTTC.